One and the same sample provided the 5 T cell receptor beta chains below, sequenced in a study of T cell responses to AZD1222 COVID-19 vaccine. Profiling relied on immunoSEQ multiplex PCR, and the TCRdb table lists in-frame clones only, not all of them. Of about 150,000 clones in the sample, around nine tenths were seen once. The starting material was peripheral blood, obtained 28 days after the second AZD1222 dose. Receptors originate from an adult who received the AZD1222 COVID-19 vaccine.

The chain employs TRBV3-1 (or the pseudogene TRBV3-2) and TRBJ2-3; 12 nucleotides align to TRBD2. The germline CDR1 and CDR2 sequences are LGHDT and YNNKEL (reference sequence). CDR3 size: 16 residues. Trimming at V came to 2 bases and at J to 4 bases, leaving 4 bases not matched to a gene. The CDR3 sequence: CASSQPSGRVADTQYF. The CDR3 DNA sequence: TGTGCCAGCAGCCAACCTAGCGGGAGGGTGGCAGATACGCAGTATTTT.

The CDR3 here is CASSPGPYNSPLHF. For the CDR3, the DNA is TGTGCCAGCAGCCCCGGCCCCTATAATTCACCCCTCCACTTT. The chain joins TRBV6-5 to TRBJ1-6; D gene uncertain. The germline gives CDR1 MNHEY, CDR2 SVGAGI. CDR3 length: 14 amino acids. V shed 6 bases and J shed 2 bases, with 8 bases lying between them.

This chain uses TRBV11-2 with TRBJ1-5; D not certain. The V gene lost 1 base and the J gene lost 7 bases, with 11 bases spanning the gap. CDR1 SGHAT and CDR2 FQNNGV come from the germline V gene. The CDR3 is 14 amino acids. The CDR3 DNA is TGTGCCAGCAGCTTAGGGGGAGGTGGCCAGCCCCAGCATTTT. Encoded protein: CASSLGGGGQPQHF.

The V and J genes are TRBV2 and TRBJ2-1, with D possibly TRBD2 on 6 matching bases. The CDR3 totals 15 residues. Trimming pared 5 bases from V and 2 bases from J, leaving 13 bases between. Germline-derived CDR1 and CDR2 are SNHLY and FYNNEI. In DNA, the CDR3 is TGTGCCAGCAGTTCGTCGGGGGAAGCCTACAATGAGCAGTTCTTC. This gives the protein CASSSSGEAYNEQFF.

This chain connects TRBV5-1 to TRBJ2-3, with 7 bases lining up with TRBD1. The CDR3 contains 15 residues. V shed 4 bases and J 0 bases; nucleotides not matched to a gene: 5. CDR1 is SGHRS, CDR2 YFSETQ, per germline. In DNA, the CDR3 is TGCGCCAGCAGCACCCAGACAGGGAGCACAGATACGCAGTATTTT. Its translation: CASSTQTGSTDTQYF.